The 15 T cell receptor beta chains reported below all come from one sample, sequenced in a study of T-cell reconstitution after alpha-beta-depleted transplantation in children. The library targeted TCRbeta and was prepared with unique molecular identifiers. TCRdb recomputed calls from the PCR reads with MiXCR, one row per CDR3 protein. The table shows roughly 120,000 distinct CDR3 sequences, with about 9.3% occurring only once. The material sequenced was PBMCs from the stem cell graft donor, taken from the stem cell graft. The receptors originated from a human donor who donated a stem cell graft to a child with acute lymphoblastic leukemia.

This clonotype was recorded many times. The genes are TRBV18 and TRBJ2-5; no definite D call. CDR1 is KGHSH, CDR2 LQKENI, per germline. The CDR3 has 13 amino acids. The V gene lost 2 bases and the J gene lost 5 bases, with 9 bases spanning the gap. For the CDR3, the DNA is TGTGCCAGCTCACCAGCAATGGTCGAGACCCAGTACTTC. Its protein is CASSPAMVETQYF.

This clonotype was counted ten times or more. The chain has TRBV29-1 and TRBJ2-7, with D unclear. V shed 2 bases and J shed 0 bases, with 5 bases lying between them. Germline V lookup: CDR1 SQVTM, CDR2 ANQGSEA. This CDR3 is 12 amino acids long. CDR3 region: CSVERSSYEQYF. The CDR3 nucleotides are TGCAGCGTTGAAAGGAGCTCCTACGAGCAGTACTTC.

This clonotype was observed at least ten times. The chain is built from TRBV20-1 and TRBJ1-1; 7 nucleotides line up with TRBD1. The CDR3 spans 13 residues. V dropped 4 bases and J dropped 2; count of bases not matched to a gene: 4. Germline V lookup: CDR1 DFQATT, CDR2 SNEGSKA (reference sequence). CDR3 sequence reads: CSATGTVNTEAFF. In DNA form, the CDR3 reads TGCAGTGCTACCGGGACAGTTAACACTGAAGCTTTCTTT.

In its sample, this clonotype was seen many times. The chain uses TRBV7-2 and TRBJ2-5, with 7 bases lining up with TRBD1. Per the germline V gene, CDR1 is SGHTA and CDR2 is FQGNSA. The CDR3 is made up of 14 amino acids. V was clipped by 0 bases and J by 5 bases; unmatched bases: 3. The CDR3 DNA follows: TGTGCCAGCAGCTTAGCGCAGGGACAGGAGACCCAGTACTTC. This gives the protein CASSLAQGQETQYF.

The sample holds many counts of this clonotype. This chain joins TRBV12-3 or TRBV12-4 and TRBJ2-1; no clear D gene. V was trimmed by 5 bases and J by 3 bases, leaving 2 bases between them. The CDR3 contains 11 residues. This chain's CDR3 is CASSDYNEQFF. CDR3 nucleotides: TGTGCCAGCAGTGACTACAATGAGCAGTTCTTC.

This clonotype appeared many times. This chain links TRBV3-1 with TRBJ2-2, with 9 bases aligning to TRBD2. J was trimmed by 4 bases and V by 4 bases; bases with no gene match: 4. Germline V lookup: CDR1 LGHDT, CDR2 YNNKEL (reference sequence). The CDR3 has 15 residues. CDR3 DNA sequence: TGTGCCAGCAGCCTAAGGACTAGCGTCACCGGGGAGCTGTTTTTT. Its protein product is CASSLRTSVTGELFF.

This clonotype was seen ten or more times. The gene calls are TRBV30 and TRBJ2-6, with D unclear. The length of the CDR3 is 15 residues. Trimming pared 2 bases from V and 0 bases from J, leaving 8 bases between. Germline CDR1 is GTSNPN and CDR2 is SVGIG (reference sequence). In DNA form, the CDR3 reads TGTGCCTGGAGTAGATCTTACTCTGGGGCCAACGTCCTGACTTTC. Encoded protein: CAWSRSYSGANVLTF.

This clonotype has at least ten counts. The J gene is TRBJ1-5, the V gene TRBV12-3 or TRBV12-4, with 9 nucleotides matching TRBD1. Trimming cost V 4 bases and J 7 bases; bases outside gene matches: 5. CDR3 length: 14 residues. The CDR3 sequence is CASSWTGENQPQHF. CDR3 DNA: TGTGCCAGCAGTTGGACAGGGGAGAACCAGCCCCAGCATTTT.

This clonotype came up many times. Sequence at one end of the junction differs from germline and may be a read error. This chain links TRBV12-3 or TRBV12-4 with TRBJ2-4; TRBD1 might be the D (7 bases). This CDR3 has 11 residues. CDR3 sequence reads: CASSSGGDRGF. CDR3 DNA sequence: TGTGCCAGCAGTTCAGGAGGGGACAGAGGCTTC.

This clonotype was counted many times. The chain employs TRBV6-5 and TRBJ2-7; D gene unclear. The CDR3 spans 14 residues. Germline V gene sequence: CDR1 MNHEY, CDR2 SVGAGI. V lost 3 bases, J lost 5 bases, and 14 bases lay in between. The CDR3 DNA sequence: TGTGCCAGCAGTTATACAAGCCCGTCGGACGAGCAGTACTTC. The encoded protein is CASSYTSPSDEQYF.

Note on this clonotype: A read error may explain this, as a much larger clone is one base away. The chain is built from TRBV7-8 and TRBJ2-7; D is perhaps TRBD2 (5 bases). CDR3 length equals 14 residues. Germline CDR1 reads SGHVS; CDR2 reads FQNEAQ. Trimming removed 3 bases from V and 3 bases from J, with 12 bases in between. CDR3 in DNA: TGTGCCAGCAGCTTGCCTAGCCGGGTCTACGAGCAGTACTTC. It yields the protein CASSLPSRVYEQYF.

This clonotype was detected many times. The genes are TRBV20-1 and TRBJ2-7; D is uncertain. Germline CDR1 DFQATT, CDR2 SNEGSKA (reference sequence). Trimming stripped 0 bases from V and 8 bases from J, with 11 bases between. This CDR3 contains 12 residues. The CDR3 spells CSARESTLQQYF. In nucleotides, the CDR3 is TGCAGTGCTAGAGAGAGCACACTACAGCAGTACTTC.

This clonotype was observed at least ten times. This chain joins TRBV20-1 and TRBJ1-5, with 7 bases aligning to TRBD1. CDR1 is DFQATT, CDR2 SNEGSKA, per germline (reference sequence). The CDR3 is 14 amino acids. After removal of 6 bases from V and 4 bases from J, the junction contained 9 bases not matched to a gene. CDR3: CSAADRVGNQPQHF. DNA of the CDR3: TGCAGTGCCGCAGACAGGGTTGGAAATCAGCCCCAGCATTTT.

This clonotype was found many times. The CDR3 reads CASSLATGLGSNQPQHF. The CDR3 nucleotides are TGTGCCAGCAGCTTAGCCACAGGGCTTGGGAGCAATCAGCCCCAGCATTTT. The J gene is TRBJ1-5, the V gene TRBV7-8; D is possibly TRBD1 (6 bases). The CDR3 covers 17 residues. Germline CDR1 SGHVS, CDR2 FQNEAQ. V lost 0 bases to trimming and J lost 1 base, with 13 bases between them.

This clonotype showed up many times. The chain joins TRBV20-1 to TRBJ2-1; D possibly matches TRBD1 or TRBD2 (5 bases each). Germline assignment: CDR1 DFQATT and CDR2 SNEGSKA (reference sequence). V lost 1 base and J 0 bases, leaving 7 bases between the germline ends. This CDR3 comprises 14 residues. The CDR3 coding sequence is TGCAGTGCTAGAGGGGGGAGCTCCTACAATGAGCAGTTCTTC. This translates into CSARGGSSYNEQFF.